This T cell receptor beta chain was sequenced in a study of blood T cell repertoires in COVID-19. Profiled with immunoSEQ multiplex PCR; TCRdb holds only in-frame clones, not every one. The data hold almost 100,000 clones, with roughly 86% observed a single time. The germline V gene encodes CDR1 WSHSY and CDR2 SAAADI. Trimming left V 6 bases short and J 7 bases short, with 16 bases between. The CDR3 loop spans 14 amino acids. The receptor's source is a middle-aged man with acute or convalescent COVID-19. The chain carries TRBV10-2 and TRBJ2-1; a possible D gene is TRBD2 (6 bases). Sequences were obtained from peripheral blood. CDR3 DNA: TGCGCCAGCAGGGATAGCGGCCCTTGGAATGAGCAGTTCTTC. This gives the protein CASRDSGPWNEQFF.